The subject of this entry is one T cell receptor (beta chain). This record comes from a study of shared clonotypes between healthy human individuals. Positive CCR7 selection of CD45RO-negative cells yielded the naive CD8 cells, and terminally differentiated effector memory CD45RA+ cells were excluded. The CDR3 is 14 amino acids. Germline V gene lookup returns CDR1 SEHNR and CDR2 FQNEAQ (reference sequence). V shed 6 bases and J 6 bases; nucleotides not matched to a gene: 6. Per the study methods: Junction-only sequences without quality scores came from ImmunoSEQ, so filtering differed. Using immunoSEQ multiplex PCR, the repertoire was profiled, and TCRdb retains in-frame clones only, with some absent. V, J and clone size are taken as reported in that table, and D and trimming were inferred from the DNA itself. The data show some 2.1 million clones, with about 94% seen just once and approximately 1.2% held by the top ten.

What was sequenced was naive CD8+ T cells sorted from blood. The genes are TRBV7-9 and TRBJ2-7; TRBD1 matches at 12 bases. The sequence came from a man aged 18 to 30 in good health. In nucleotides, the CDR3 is TGTGCCAGCAGTTCGCGGGACAGGGGGCGCGAGCAGTACTTC. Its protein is CASSSRDRGREQYF.